These 14 T cell receptor beta chains originate from one sample sequenced in a study of blood T cell repertoires in COVID-19 (dated by TCRdb to the early 2020s). The library relied on the immunoSEQ multiplex PCR assay. TCRdb carries this immuneACCESS record with in-frame sequences only. Its versions omit some clonotypes, under half of them owing to an unresolved V gene in the studies checked, with the rest unexplained. The table for this sample lists under 250,000 clones; 70% to 90% of them were counted only once. Together, the top ten hold under 4.5% of the sample. Sequencing input: PBMCs or T cells enriched from blood (not recorded which). The receptors originated from a man aged 30 to 45 with acute COVID-19.

The CDR3 bases are TGTGCCAGCAGCTCCGAGTGGTACACTGAAGCTTTCTTT. Translated, it gives CASSSEWYTEAFF. The chain combines TRBV7-9 with TRBJ1-1, with D unclear. Trimming stripped 4 bases from V and 3 bases from J, with 9 bases between. This CDR3 region has 13 residues. The germline gives CDR1 SEHNR, CDR2 FQNEAQ (reference sequence).

The genes are TRBV2 and TRBJ1-2; D call uncertain. CDR1 is SNHLY and CDR2 is FYNNEI in the germline V gene. V gave up 4 bases and J gave up 7 bases, with 19 bases separating them. The CDR3 totals 15 residues. The chain's CDR3 is CASSGLSGGWGGYTF. CDR3 sequence (DNA): TGTGCCAGCAGTGGGTTGTCGGGAGGATGGGGTGGCTACACCTTC. Drawing the rest from reference TRBV2 and TRBJ1-2, the complete variable domain is EPEVTQTPSHQVTQMGQEVILRCVPISNHLYFYWYRQILGQKVEFLVSFYNNEISEKSEIFDDQFSVERPDGSNFTLKIRSTKLEDSAMYFCASSGLSGGWGGYTFGSGTRLTVV.

V gene TRBV6-2 or TRBV6-3 combines with J gene TRBJ2-3; 14 bases align to TRBD2. CDR1 and CDR2 (germline): MNHEY, SVGEGT. CDR3 length: 16 residues. The V and J ends lost 6 bases and 4 bases, in that order; junction bases with no gene match: 6. The CDR3 here is CASSPRLAGGPDTQYF. DNA of the CDR3: TGTGCCAGCAGCCCAAGACTAGCGGGGGGGCCAGATACGCAGTATTTT.

The chain recombines TRBV18 with TRBJ1-3; D uncertain. Trimming removed 1 base from V and 0 bases from J, with 10 bases in between. The CDR3 length is 16 residues. The germline CDR1 and CDR2 sequences are KGHSH and LQKENI. DNA of the CDR3: TGTGCCAGCTCACCACTAGCTGCGAGCTCTGGAAACACCATATATTTT. This translates into CASSPLAASSGNTIYF.

The chain joins TRBV2 to TRBJ1-2; no reliable D call. Trimming took 7 bases from V and 4 from J, leaving 13 bases between them. Germline CDR1 and CDR2: SNHLY and FYNNEI. The CDR3 runs to 13 residues. CDR3 in amino acids: CASIGARSYGYTF. As DNA, the CDR3 is TGTGCCAGCATTGGAGCTAGGAGCTATGGCTACACCTTC.

This clone was detected only once. The gene calls are TRBV14 and TRBJ1-1; 12 bases are shared with TRBD1. CDR3 length: 19 residues. V shed 4 bases and J 5 bases; nucleotides not matched to a gene: 17. Germline V CDR1 and CDR2: SGHDN, FVKESK. CDR3 protein: CASSLEASRDRGLDTEAFF. CDR3 sequence (DNA): TGTGCCAGCAGCCTAGAAGCCTCCCGGGACAGGGGGCTGGATACTGAAGCTTTCTTT. The full variable domain, rest sourced from reference TRBV14 and TRBJ1-1, is EAGVTQFPSHSVIEKGQTVTLRCDPISGHDNLYWYRRVMGKEIKFLLHFVKESKQDESGMPNNRFLAERTGGTYSTLKVQPAELEDSGVYFCASSLEASRDRGLDTEAFFGQGTRLTVV.

The chain is built from TRBV6-6 and TRBJ2-5, with D possibly being TRBD1 (5 bases). Germline V gene lookup returns CDR1 MNHNY and CDR2 SVGAGI (reference sequence). With 5 bases removed from V and 5 bases from J, the gap between germline ends came to 12 bases. CDR3 size: 13 residues. The CDR3 DNA sequence: TGTGCCAGCAGTCAAGACAGCCACGAGACCCAGTACTTC. It yields the protein CASSQDSHETQYF.

A single count supports this clone. The chain employs TRBV5-1 and TRBJ1-1; possibly TRBD1 for D (5 bases). The ends were cut back, 4 bases at V and 4 bases at J, with 20 bases in the middle. This CDR3 comprises 16 residues. Germline V gene sequence: CDR1 SGHRS, CDR2 YFSETQ. The CDR3 nucleotides read TGCGCCAGCAGCCCTGGGGGGGTCGAAACTAGCACTGAAGCTTTCTTT. Translation: CASSPGGVETSTEAFF.

This chain joins TRBV2 and TRBJ1-1, with TRBD1 as a possible D gene (5 bases). CDR3 length: 10 residues. Per germline, CDR1 SNHLY and CDR2 FYNNEI. Trimming removed 8 bases from V and 8 bases from J, with 9 bases in between. CDR3 DNA sequence: TGTGCCAGCCGGGGGGGGGAAGCTTTCTTT. This codes for CASRGGEAFF. Drawing the rest from reference TRBV2 and TRBJ1-1, the complete variable domain is EPEVTQTPSHQVTQMGQEVILRCVPISNHLYFYWYRQILGQKVEFLVSFYNNEISEKSEIFDDQFSVERPDGSNFTLKIRSTKLEDSAMYFCASRGGEAFFGQGTRLTVV.

Here the CDR3 reads CASSLSSSYNEQFF. Here the CDR3 DNA reads TGTGCCAGCAGCTTATCCTCCTCCTACAATGAGCAGTTCTTC. The genes are TRBV7-6 and TRBJ2-1; D ambiguous. Germline V lookup: CDR1 SGHVS, CDR2 FNYEAQ. The CDR3 sequence is 14 residues long. V was trimmed by 2 bases and J by 0 bases, leaving 5 bases between them.

In this sample, this clone turned up once. The rearrangement joins TRBV7-3 to TRBJ1-1, with 10 bases matching TRBD1. CDR3 size: 13 residues. J gave up 4 bases and V 8 bases, and 4 bases lay outside the gene matches. Per germline, CDR1 SGHTA and CDR2 FQGTGA. The CDR3 spells CASSRDRGTEAFF. The CDR3 nucleotides are TGTGCCAGCTCCCGGGACAGGGGCACTGAAGCTTTCTTT.

With respect to this clone: Additional DNA sequences in this sample encode the identical CDR3. The V and J genes are TRBV19 and TRBJ1-5; 7 bases match TRBD1. Germline CDR1 and CDR2: LNHDA and SQIVND (reference sequence). The CDR3 runs 15 residues. J was trimmed by 2 bases and V by 5 bases; bases with no gene match: 6. The CDR3 protein is CASSRQGRRNQPQHF. CDR3 DNA sequence: TGTGCCAGTAGTCGACAGGGAAGGCGCAATCAGCCCCAGCATTTT. Full variable domain (outside the CDR3, taken from reference TRBV19 and TRBJ1-5): DGGITQSPKYLFRKEGQNVTLSCEQNLNHDAMYWYRQDPGQGLRLIYYSQIVNDFQKGDIAEGYSVSREKKESFPLTVTSAQKNPTAFYLCASSRQGRRNQPQHFGDGTRLSIL.

This rearrangement joins TRBV27 to TRBJ2-3; no clear D. V was cut by 4 bases and J by 1 base, with 12 bases left in between. This CDR3 has 15 amino acids. Germline CDR1 MNHEY, CDR2 SMNVEV (reference sequence). In nucleotides, the CDR3 is TGTGCCAGCAGTTCTACTTCGAGAGGCACAGATACGCAGTATTTT. Encoded protein: CASSSTSRGTDTQYF.

V usage is TRBV5-1 and J usage is TRBJ2-7; 9 bases agree with TRBD1. CDR1 and CDR2 from the germline V gene are SGHRS and YFSETQ. The V segment lost 2 bases and the J segment 2 bases; nucleotides outside the gene matches: 5. The CDR3 length is 15 residues. This chain's CDR3 is CASSFGDRVTYEQYF. For the CDR3, the DNA is TGCGCCAGCAGCTTTGGGGACAGGGTTACCTACGAGCAGTACTTC.